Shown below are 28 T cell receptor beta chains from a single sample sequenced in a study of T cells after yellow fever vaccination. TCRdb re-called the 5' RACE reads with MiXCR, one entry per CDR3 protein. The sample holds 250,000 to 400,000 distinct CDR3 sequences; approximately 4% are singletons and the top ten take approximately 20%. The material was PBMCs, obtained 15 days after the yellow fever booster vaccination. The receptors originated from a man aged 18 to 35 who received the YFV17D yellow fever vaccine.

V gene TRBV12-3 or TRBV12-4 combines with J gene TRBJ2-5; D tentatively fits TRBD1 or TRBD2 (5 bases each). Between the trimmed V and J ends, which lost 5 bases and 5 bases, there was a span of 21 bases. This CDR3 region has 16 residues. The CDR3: CASSPRDPGRLETQYF. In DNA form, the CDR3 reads TGTGCCAGCAGTCCCCGGGACCCAGGACGTTTGGAGACCCAGTACTTC.

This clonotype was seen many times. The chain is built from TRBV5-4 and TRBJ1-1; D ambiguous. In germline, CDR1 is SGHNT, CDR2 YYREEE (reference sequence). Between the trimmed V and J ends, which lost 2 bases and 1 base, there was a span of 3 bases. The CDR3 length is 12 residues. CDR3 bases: TGTGCCAGCAGCTTCCAGAACACTGAAGCTTTCTTT. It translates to CASSFQNTEAFF.

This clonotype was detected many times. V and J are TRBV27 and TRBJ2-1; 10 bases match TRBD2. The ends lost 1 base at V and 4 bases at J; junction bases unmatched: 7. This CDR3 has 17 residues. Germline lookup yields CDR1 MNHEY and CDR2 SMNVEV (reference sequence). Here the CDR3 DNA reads TGTGCCAGCAGTTTATACCAAGCGGGGGGGACTTACAATGAGCAGTTCTTC. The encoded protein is CASSLYQAGGTYNEQFF.

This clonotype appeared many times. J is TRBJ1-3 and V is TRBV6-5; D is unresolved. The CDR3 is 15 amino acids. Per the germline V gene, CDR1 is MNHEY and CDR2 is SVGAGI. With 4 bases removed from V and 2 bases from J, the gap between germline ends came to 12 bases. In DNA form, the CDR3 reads TGTGCCAGCAGTTTCGCAGGCGATACTGGAAACACCATATATTTT. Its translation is CASSFAGDTGNTIYF.

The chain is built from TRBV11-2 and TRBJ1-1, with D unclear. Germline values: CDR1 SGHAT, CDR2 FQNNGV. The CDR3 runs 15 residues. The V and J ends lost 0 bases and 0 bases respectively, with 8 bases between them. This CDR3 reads CASSLENLLNTEAFF. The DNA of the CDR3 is TGTGCCAGCAGCTTAGAGAATTTATTGAACACTGAAGCTTTCTTT.

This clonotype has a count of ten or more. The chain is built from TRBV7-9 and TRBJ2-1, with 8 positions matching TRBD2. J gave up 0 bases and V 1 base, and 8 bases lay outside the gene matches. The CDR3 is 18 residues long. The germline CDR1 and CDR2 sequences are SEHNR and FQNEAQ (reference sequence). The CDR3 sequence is CASSLGMDGTSSYNEQFF. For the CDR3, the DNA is TGTGCCAGCAGCTTAGGGATGGACGGGACTAGCTCCTACAATGAGCAGTTCTTC.

Here the CDR3 reads CASSTQYPSPTSYNEQFF. CDR3 DNA: TGTGCCAGCAGTACGCAGTACCCCAGTCCCACCTCCTACAATGAGCAGTTCTTC. The V gene is TRBV28, the J gene TRBJ2-1; D ambiguous. In germline, CDR1 is MDHEN, CDR2 SYDVKM. The CDR3 is made up of 18 amino acids. Trimming removed 5 bases at V and 0 bases at J, with 20 bases between.

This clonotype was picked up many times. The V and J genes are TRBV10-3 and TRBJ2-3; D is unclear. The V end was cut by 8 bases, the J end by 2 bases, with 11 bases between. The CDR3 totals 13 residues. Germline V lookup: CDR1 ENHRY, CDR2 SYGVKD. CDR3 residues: CAILKMDTDTQYF. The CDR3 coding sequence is TGTGCCATCCTCAAAATGGACACAGATACGCAGTATTTT.

The CDR3 region is CASSKRGRDGNTIYF. For the CDR3, the DNA is TGTGCCAGCAGCAAAAGGGGGAGGGATGGAAACACCATATATTTT. The rearrangement uses TRBV21-1 and TRBJ1-3. TRBV21-1 is a recognized pseudogene. This CDR3 region has 15 residues.

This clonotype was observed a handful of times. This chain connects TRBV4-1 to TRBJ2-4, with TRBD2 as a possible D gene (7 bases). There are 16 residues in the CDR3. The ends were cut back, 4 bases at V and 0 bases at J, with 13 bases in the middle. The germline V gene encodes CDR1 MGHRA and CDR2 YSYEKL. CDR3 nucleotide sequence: TGCGCCAGCAGCCGGGCGGGGGCCTTAGCCAAAAACATTCAGTACTTC. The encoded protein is CASSRAGALAKNIQYF.

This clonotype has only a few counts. The CDR3 DNA sequence: TGTGCCAGCAGCTGGGACAGCAATTCACCCCTCCACTTT. Its translation is CASSWDSNSPLHF. V and J are TRBV27 and TRBJ1-6, with TRBD1 identical over 7 bases. This CDR3 comprises 13 residues. The germline gives CDR1 MNHEY, CDR2 SMNVEV (reference sequence). The trim removed 6 bases at V and 7 bases at J, leaving 3 bases unmatched.

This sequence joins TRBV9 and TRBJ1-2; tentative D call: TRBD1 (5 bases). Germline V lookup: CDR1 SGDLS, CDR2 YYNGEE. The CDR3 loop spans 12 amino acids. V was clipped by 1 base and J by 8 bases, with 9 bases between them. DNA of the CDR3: TGTGCCAGCAGCGTATGGCAGGGAGGCTACACCTTC. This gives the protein CASSVWQGGYTF.

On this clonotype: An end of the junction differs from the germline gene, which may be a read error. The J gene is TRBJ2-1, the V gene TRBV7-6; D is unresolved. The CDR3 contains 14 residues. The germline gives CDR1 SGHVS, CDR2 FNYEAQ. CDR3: CASSPYRSYIEQFF. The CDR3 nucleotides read TGTGCCAGCAGCCCCTACCGAAGCTACATTGAGCAGTTCTTC.

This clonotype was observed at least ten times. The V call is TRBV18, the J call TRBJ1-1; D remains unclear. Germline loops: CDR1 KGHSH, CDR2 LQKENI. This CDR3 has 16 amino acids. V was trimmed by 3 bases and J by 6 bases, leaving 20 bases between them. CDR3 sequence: CASSPKLLTTLPEAFF. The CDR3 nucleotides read TGTGCCAGCTCACCGAAATTATTGACAACCCTCCCTGAAGCTTTCTTT.

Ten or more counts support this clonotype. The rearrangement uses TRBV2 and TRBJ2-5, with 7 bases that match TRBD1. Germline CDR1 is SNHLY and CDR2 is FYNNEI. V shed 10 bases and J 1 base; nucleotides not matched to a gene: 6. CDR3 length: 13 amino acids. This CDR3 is CATLGQSQETQYF. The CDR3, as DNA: TGTGCCACCCTGGGACAGAGCCAAGAGACCCAGTACTTC.

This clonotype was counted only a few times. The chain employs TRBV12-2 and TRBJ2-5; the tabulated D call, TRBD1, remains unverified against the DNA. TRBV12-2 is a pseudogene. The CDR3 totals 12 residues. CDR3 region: CASRLQGETQYF. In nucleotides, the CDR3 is TGTGCAAGTCGCTTACAGGGAGAGACCCAGTACTTC.

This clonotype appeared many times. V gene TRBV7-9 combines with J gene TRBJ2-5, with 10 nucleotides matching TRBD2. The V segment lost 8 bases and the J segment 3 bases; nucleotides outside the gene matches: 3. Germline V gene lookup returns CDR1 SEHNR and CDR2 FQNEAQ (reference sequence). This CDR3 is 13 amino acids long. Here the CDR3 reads CASASGGKETQYF. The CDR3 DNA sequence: TGTGCCAGCGCTAGCGGGGGAAAAGAGACCCAGTACTTC. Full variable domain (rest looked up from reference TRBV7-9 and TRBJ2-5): DTGVSQNPRHKITKRGQNVTFRCDPISEHNRLYWYRQTLGQGPEFLTYFQNEAQLEKSRLLSDRFSAERPKGSFSTLEIQRTEQGDSAMYLCASASGGKETQYFGPGTRLLVL.

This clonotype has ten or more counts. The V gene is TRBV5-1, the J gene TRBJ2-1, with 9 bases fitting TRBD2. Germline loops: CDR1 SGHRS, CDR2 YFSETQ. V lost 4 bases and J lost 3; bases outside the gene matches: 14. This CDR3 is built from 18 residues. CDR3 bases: TGCGCCAGCAGCCTCGGGTCTAGCGGGAATCAAGGCTACAATGAGCAGTTCTTC. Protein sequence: CASSLGSSGNQGYNEQFF.

CDR3 nucleotide sequence: TGTGCCAGCAGCCAAACCGGGACAGGACACTACGAGCAGTACGTC. This sequence encodes CASSQTGTGHYEQYV. The rearrangement uses TRBV28 and TRBJ2-7; 8 bases fit TRBD1. J gave up 3 bases and V 6 bases, and 10 bases lay outside the gene matches. CDR1 and CDR2 (germline): MDHEN, SYDVKM. This CDR3 has 15 amino acids.

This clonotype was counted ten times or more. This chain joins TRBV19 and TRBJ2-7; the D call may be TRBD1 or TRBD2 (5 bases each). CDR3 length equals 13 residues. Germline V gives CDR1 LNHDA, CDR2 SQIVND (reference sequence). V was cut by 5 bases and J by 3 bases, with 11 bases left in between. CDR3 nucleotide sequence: TGTGCCAGTAGTCTGGGACCAGGCTACGAGCAGTACGTC. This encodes CASSLGPGYEQYV.

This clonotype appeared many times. The CDR3 loop is CAISEGQGEKLFF. The CDR3 DNA follows: TGTGCCATCAGTGAGGGACAGGGAGAAAAACTGTTTTTT. The chain joins TRBV10-3 to TRBJ1-4; 8 positions agree with TRBD1. Germline CDR1 reads ENHRY; CDR2 reads SYGVKD. The trim removed 2 bases at V and 8 bases at J, leaving 1 base unmatched. The CDR3 loop spans 13 amino acids.

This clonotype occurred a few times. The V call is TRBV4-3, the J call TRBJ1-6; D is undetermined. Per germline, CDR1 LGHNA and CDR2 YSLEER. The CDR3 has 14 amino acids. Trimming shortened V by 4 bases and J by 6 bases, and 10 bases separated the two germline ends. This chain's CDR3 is CASSLRDTNSPLHF. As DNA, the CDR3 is TGCGCCAGCAGCCTCCGGGATACTAATTCACCCCTCCACTTT.

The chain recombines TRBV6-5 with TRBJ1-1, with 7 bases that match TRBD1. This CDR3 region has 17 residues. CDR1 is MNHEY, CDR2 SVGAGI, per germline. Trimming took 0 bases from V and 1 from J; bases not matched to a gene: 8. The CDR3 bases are TGTGCCAGCAGTTACTCGATTCAAGGGGGCCGGAACACTGAAGCTTTCTTT. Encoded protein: CASSYSIQGGRNTEAFF.

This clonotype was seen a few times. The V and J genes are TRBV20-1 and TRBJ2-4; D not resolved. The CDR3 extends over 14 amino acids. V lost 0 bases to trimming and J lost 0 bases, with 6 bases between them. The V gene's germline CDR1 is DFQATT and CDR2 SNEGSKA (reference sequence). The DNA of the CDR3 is TGCAGTGCTAGAGATGCGTTAGCCAAAAACATTCAGTACTTC. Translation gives CSARDALAKNIQYF.

CDR3 nucleotides: TGCGCCAGCAGCTTGGGGGTGATTAAAACCGGGGAGCTGTTTTTT. It codes for CASSLGVIKTGELFF. V is TRBV5-1 and J is TRBJ2-2; D not resolved. There are 15 residues in the CDR3. The ends were cut back, 0 bases at V and 5 bases at J, with 11 bases in the middle. Germline loops: CDR1 SGHRS, CDR2 YFSETQ.

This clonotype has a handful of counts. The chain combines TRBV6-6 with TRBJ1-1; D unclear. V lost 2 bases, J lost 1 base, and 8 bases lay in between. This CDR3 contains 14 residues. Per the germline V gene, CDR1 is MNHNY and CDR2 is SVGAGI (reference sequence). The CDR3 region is CASSYLPTNTEAFF. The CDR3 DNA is TGTGCCAGCAGTTACCTCCCCACGAACACTGAAGCTTTCTTT.

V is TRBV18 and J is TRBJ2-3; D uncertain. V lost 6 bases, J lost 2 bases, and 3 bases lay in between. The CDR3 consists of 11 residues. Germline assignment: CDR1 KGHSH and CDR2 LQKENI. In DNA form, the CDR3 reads TGTGCCAGCTCGGCCACAGATACGCAGTATTTT. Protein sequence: CASSATDTQYF.

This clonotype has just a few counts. The CDR3 region has the DNA TGTGCCAGCAGCTTAATGGGACAGGGAAGCTATGGCTACACCTTC. Protein product: CASSLMGQGSYGYTF. The chain joins TRBV7-8 to TRBJ1-2, with 9 bases aligning to TRBD1. Germline assignment: CDR1 SGHVS and CDR2 FQNEAQ. Germline trimming cut 2 bases from V and 4 bases from J; bases unmatched to any gene: 5. The CDR3 contains 15 residues.